The present entry profiles one T cell receptor (beta chain) with its context. This sample was included in a study of blood T cell repertoires in COVID-19. Study information: Samples came from the United States, Italy and Spain, spanning acute and convalescent COVID-19.

Profiling relied on immunoSEQ multiplex PCR, and the TCRdb table lists in-frame clones only, not all of them. The sample lists under 250,000 clones, around 89% occurring once. This TCR came from a man aged 25-45 years with COVID-19, enrolled during active disease. The material sequenced was peripheral blood.

CDR3 nucleotides: TGTGCCTGGACTAGCCCCGGGGAGCTGTTTTTT. This encodes CAWTSPGELFF. The V call is TRBV30, the J call TRBJ2-2, with TRBD2 as a possible D gene (5 bases). The germline CDR1 and CDR2 sequences are GTSNPN and SVGIG (reference sequence). CDR3 length: 11 amino acids. The V end lost 4 bases, the J end lost 6 bases, and 6 bases lay between the germline ends.